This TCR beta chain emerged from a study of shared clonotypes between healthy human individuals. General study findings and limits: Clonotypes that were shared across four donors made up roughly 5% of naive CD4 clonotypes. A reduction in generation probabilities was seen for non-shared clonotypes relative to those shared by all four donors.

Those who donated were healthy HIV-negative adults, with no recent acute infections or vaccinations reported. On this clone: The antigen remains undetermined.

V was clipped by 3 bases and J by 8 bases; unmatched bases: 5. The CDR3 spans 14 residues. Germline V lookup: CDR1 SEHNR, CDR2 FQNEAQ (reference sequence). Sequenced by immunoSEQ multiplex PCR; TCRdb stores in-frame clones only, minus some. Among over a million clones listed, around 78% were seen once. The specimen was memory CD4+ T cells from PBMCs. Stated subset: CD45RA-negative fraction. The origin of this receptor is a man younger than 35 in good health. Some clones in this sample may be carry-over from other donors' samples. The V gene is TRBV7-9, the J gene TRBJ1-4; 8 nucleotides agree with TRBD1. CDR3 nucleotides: TGTGCCAGCAGCTTCGTGACAGGGGACGAAAAACTGTTTTTT. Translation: CASSFVTGDEKLFF.